This TCR beta chain was sequenced in a study of cytomegalovirus exposure and HLA in healthy donors. Primers included in the PCR were 60 Vbeta and 13 Jbeta primers. TCRdb's table, derived via immunoSEQ multiplex PCR, lists solely in-frame clones and lacks some. The table has about 130,000 clones, 80% seen once. Healthy donors of bone marrow made up the group. Deletions cut 5 bases from V and 2 bases from J, with 20 bases between. The CDR3 covers 16 residues. In germline, CDR1 is SQVTM, CDR2 ANQGSEA. Material for sequencing was PBMCs. The sequence was obtained from a man between 25 and 39 years old in good health and CMV-seronegative. The chain couples TRBV29-1 to TRBJ2-3; possibly TRBD2 for D (5 bases). The CDR3 region is CSVISSTGRFTDTQYF. For the CDR3, the DNA is TGCAGCGTTATCAGCTCGACGGGAAGATTCACAGATACGCAGTATTTT.